This entry is about one TCR beta chain. Its specificity is not known. Gene names refer to mouse genes. The CDR3 end falls 1 residue outside the read, so it is completed with the germline J gene. This entry belongs to a study of tissue T cells after allogeneic stem cell transplantation. Study results and caveats: Anatomically similar tissues had similar TCR repertoires within each patient.

The time point was: mouse harvest day 14 after allogeneic transplant. Each mouse received 10^7 T-cell-depleted marrow cells plus 10^6 splenic CD5+ T cells by tail vein. Measured with immunoSEQ multiplex PCR; TCRdb has only the in-frame clones, and not every one. The data hold 7,000 to 9,500 clones, with about a third observed a single time. Germline V gives CDR1 KGHPV, CDR2 FQNQEV (reference sequence). Trimming left V 4 bases short and J 1 base short, with 8 bases between. The CDR3 length is 14 residues. The clonotype originates from a female BALB/c mouse given C57BL/6 T cells with graft-versus-host disease after an allogeneic hematopoietic cell transplant. Sequences were obtained from skin. The chain employs TRBV26 and TRBJ2-1, with unresolved D. The CDR3 bases that were read are TGTGCCAGCAGTCCCCAAACCAACTATGCTGAGCAGTTC. The encoded protein is CASSPQTNYAEQF. The full CDR3 protein is CASSPQTNYAEQFF. The whole variable domain, filled in from reference TRBV26 and TRBJ2-1, reads NSKVIQTPRYLVKGQGQKAKMRCIPEKGHPVVFWYQQNKNNEFKFLINFQNQEVLQQIDMTEKRFSAECPSNSPCSLEIQSSEAGDSALYLCASSPQTNYAEQFFGPGTRLTVL.